The 19 T cell receptor beta chains listed next were all sequenced from one sample in a study of T cell responses to AZD1222 COVID-19 vaccine. Assay: immunoSEQ multiplex PCR; the TCRdb copy retains only in-frame clones and omits some. The sample shows 100,000 or so clones, roughly 90% of them seen only once. The sequencing here drew on peripheral blood, taken on day 0 of AZD1222 vaccination. Receptor source: an adult in good health.

The CDR3 DNA sequence: TGTGCCAGCAGCCAACTGGACGCCTCTAGGGTTACGCAGTATTTT. It yields the protein CASSQLDASRVTQYF. The chain is built from TRBV28 and TRBJ2-3; the D is unclear. This CDR3 contains 15 residues. V lost 6 bases, J lost 8 bases, and 21 bases lay in between. CDR1 is MDHEN, CDR2 SYDVKM, per germline.

The chain has TRBV5-4 and TRBJ2-5; D not certain. From germline, CDR1 is SGHNT and CDR2 YYREEE (reference sequence). V was cut by 0 bases and J by 4 bases, with 4 bases left in between. The CDR3 totals 12 residues. Here the CDR3 reads CASSLGVETQYF. CDR3 DNA: TGTGCCAGCAGCTTGGGGGTAGAGACCCAGTACTTC.

This sequence joins TRBV6-5 and TRBJ2-7, with TRBD1 as a possible D gene (6 bases). Between the trimmed V and J ends, which lost 5 bases and 6 bases, there was a span of 20 bases. CDR1 and CDR2 from the germline V gene are MNHEY and SVGAGI. There are 15 residues in the CDR3. The CDR3: CASSPGDKSSGEQYF. In DNA form, the CDR3 reads TGTGCCAGCAGTCCTGGGGACAAATCATCGGGCGAGCAGTACTTC.

The J gene is TRBJ1-2, the V gene TRBV28; D might be TRBD1 (5 bases). The germline gives CDR1 MDHEN, CDR2 SYDVKM. V dropped 3 bases and J dropped 4 bases, with 12 bases sitting between them. The CDR3 loop spans 14 amino acids. The CDR3 region has the DNA TGTGCCAGCAGTTTTTCCGGGGCATTCTATGGCTACACCTTC. Translation gives CASSFSGAFYGYTF.

The chain is built from TRBV27 and TRBJ1-1, with TRBD1 identical over 7 bases. Germline values: CDR1 MNHEY, CDR2 SMNVEV (reference sequence). With V trimmed by 7 bases and J by 5 bases, 7 bases remained unmatched. CDR3 length: 13 amino acids. As DNA, the CDR3 is TGTGCCAGCAACGAACAGGGGCGGACTGAAGCTTTCTTT. Translating gives CASNEQGRTEAFF.

The V call is TRBV9, the J call TRBJ1-5; no firm D call. Germline V lookup: CDR1 SGDLS, CDR2 YYNGEE. The CDR3 consists of 13 residues. V was shortened by 2 bases and J by 3 bases, with 6 bases between the two germline ends. This CDR3 is CASSVQPNQPQHF. The CDR3 DNA reads as TGTGCCAGCAGCGTCCAACCCAATCAGCCCCAGCATTTT.

The chain combines TRBV6-6 with TRBJ1-1, with D uncertain. The V gene lost 2 bases and the J gene lost 1 base, with 8 bases spanning the gap. CDR1 and CDR2 from the germline V gene are MNHNY and SVGAGI (reference sequence). The CDR3 is 14 residues long. In DNA form, the CDR3 reads TGTGCCAGCAGTTACGGGGAAGGGAACACTGAAGCTTTCTTT. Protein: CASSYGEGNTEAFF.

Only one count was recorded for this clone. This chain joins TRBV19 and TRBJ1-1; 9 positions agree with TRBD1. Germline-derived CDR1 and CDR2 are LNHDA and SQIVND (reference sequence). Trimming cost V 3 bases and J 0 bases; bases outside gene matches: 8. The CDR3 consists of 17 residues. CDR3 coding DNA: TGTGCCAGTAGTATTTGGTCGGGACAGGGTGTGAACACTGAAGCTTTCTTT. It encodes CASSIWSGQGVNTEAFF.

This clone was counted only a few times. This rearrangement joins TRBV27 to TRBJ2-5, with 9 bases that match TRBD2. The junction had 8 bases not matched to a gene; V was cut back by 8 bases and J by 4 bases. CDR1 MNHEY and CDR2 SMNVEV come from the germline V gene (reference sequence). The CDR3 has 14 amino acids. For the CDR3, the DNA is TGTGCCAGCGGAATTAGCGGGGGAGGAGAGACCCAGTACTTC. This encodes CASGISGGGETQYF.

This chain links TRBV2 with TRBJ1-6; D is unresolved. The CDR3 covers 14 residues. Germline CDR1 is SNHLY and CDR2 is FYNNEI. Deletions cut 3 bases from V and 6 bases from J, with 9 bases between. The CDR3 coding sequence is TGTGCCAGCAGTGACAGGATGATTAATTCACCCCTCCACTTT. This encodes CASSDRMINSPLHF.

The rearrangement joins TRBV6-5 to TRBJ1-1; maybe TRBD1 (5 bases). Trimming cost V 7 bases and J 3 bases, with 12 bases left between them. The CDR3 totals 13 residues. Germline loops: CDR1 MNHEY, CDR2 SVGAGI. CDR3 bases: TGTGCCAGCACCGAGGACACTGACACTGAAGCTTTCTTT. It encodes CASTEDTDTEAFF.

J is TRBJ2-3 and V is TRBV27; 9 nucleotides line up with TRBD1. Trimming took 2 bases from V and 5 from J; bases not matched to a gene: 2. From germline, CDR1 is MNHEY and CDR2 SMNVEV (reference sequence). The CDR3 spans 14 residues. The DNA for the CDR3 is TGTGCCAGCAGTTTAACAGGGGGCCAAGATACGCAGTATTTT. Protein: CASSLTGGQDTQYF.

The chain links TRBV2 to TRBJ2-1, with D perhaps being TRBD1 or TRBD2 (5 bases each). The germline V gene has CDR1 SNHLY and CDR2 FYNNEI. V was pared by 5 bases and J by 3 bases, with 17 bases between. The length of the CDR3 is 16 residues. The CDR3 bases are TGTGCCAGCAGTCAGGGACGGGGCCTGGTCTACAATGAGCAGTTCTTC. It translates to CASSQGRGLVYNEQFF.

J is TRBJ1-6 and V is TRBV28; unclear D gene. Germline CDR1 reads MDHEN; CDR2 reads SYDVKM. CDR3 length: 15 amino acids. Trimming left V 1 base short and J 9 bases short, with 13 bases between. The CDR3 loop reads CASSLSRSKGSPLHF. The CDR3, as DNA: TGTGCCAGCAGTTTATCTAGATCCAAGGGTTCACCCCTCCACTTT.

This rearrangement joins TRBV3-1 (or the pseudogene TRBV3-2) to TRBJ1-1; D remains unclear. The V gene lost 2 bases and the J gene lost 3 bases, with 7 bases spanning the gap. In germline, CDR1 is LGHDT, CDR2 YNNKEL (reference sequence). This CDR3 is 13 amino acids long. CDR3 protein: CASSQSGDTEAFF. CDR3 DNA: TGTGCCAGCAGCCAATCGGGAGACACTGAAGCTTTCTTT.

This chain connects TRBV27 to TRBJ2-1; D is tentatively TRBD1 or TRBD2 (5 bases each). This CDR3 has 14 amino acids. V lost 8 bases and J 5 bases, leaving 16 bases between the germline ends. CDR1 and CDR2 (germline): MNHEY, SMNVEV (reference sequence). CDR3 nucleotides: TGTGCCAGCTGGGACCCCGCTCTCCACAATGAGCAGTTCTTC. Amino acids: CASWDPALHNEQFF.

The chain carries TRBV19 and TRBJ2-7; 8 nucleotides align to TRBD1. Germline values: CDR1 LNHDA, CDR2 SQIVND (reference sequence). This CDR3 has 15 amino acids. J lost 1 base, V lost 3 bases, and 5 bases had no gene match. The CDR3 DNA sequence: TGTGCCAGTAGTATTGAGGGGACAGGATCCTACGAGCAGTACTTC. Its protein product is CASSIEGTGSYEQYF.

The chain has TRBV29-1 and TRBJ2-5; no definite D call. V was pared by 7 bases and J by 2 bases, with 11 bases between. Germline-derived CDR1 and CDR2 are SQVTM and ANQGSEA. The CDR3 length is 12 residues. The chain's CDR3 is CSAILGQETQYF. In nucleotides, the CDR3 is TGCAGCGCCATATTAGGTCAAGAGACCCAGTACTTC.

The chain recombines TRBV18 with TRBJ1-1, with D possibly matching TRBD1 (6 bases). With 3 bases removed from V and 0 bases from J, the gap between germline ends came to 11 bases. Germline loops: CDR1 KGHSH, CDR2 LQKENI. The CDR3 loop spans 15 amino acids. The CDR3 DNA reads as TGTGCCAGCTCACCCCGGTGGACAGTGAACACTGAAGCTTTCTTT. Translation gives CASSPRWTVNTEAFF.